Below, 29 T cell receptor beta chains from the same sample are listed, as sequenced in a study of blood T cell repertoires in COVID-19. Clones were sequenced by immunoSEQ multiplex PCR, and TCRdb holds only the in-frame ones, with some missing. The sample has 110,000 to 150,000 clones; approximately 90% are singletons. The specimen was peripheral blood. These receptors originate from a woman in her forties with acute or convalescent COVID-19.

The chain recombines TRBV21-1 with TRBJ1-2. TRBV21-1 is a listed pseudogene. The CDR3 has 11 residues. CDR3: CAGPWRGLVTF. The CDR3 nucleotides read TGTGCCGGCCCCTGGAGGGGATTGGTAACCTTC.

V is TRBV6-2 or TRBV6-3 and J is TRBJ1-2; unclear D gene. The CDR3 is made up of 14 amino acids. The V end lost 0 bases, the J end lost 8 bases, and 13 bases lay between the germline ends. Looked up from germline, CDR1 is MNHEY and CDR2 is SVGEGT. CDR3 residues: CASSYSRSLSGYTF. For the CDR3, the DNA is TGTGCCAGCAGTTACTCGAGATCCCTCTCGGGCTACACCTTC.

The chain recombines TRBV2 with TRBJ1-4; 7 nucleotides match TRBD1. Germline V gene data show CDR1 as SNHLY and CDR2 as FYNNEI. The CDR3 runs 15 residues. V was clipped by 7 bases and J by 5 bases; unmatched bases: 10. In DNA form, the CDR3 reads TGTGCCAGCACCCGAAGGACAGGAGGAAATGAAAAACTGTTTTTT. Encoded protein: CASTRRTGGNEKLFF.

This chain links TRBV7-2 with TRBJ1-2, with 7 bases lining up with TRBD1. From germline, CDR1 is SGHTA and CDR2 FQGNSA. The CDR3 length is 14 residues. J gave up 2 bases and V 5 bases, and 5 bases lay outside the gene matches. CDR3 in amino acids: CASSEYRGNYGYTF. CDR3 DNA sequence: TGTGCCAGCAGCGAGTACAGGGGAAACTATGGCTACACCTTC.

The chain combines TRBV4-1 with TRBJ2-1; no definite D call. The CDR3 covers 13 residues. The germline V and J ends were trimmed by 2 bases and 0 bases, with 2 bases remaining between them. CDR1 is MGHRA, CDR2 YSYEKL, per germline. The CDR3 bases are TGCGCCAGCAGCCAACTCTCCTACAATGAGCAGTTCTTC. Its translation: CASSQLSYNEQFF.

This chain uses TRBV6-5 with TRBJ1-2; D remains ambiguous. The CDR3 is 14 residues long. Trimming removed 6 bases from V and 3 bases from J, with 14 bases in between. Germline lookup yields CDR1 MNHEY and CDR2 SVGAGI. In nucleotides, the CDR3 is TGTGCCAGCAGCCATCGGGAGGATTACTATGGCTACACCTTC. It is translated as CASSHREDYYGYTF.

The rearrangement links TRBV9 to TRBJ1-2; D is undetermined. This CDR3 has 12 amino acids. Germline CDR1 and CDR2: SGDLS and YYNGEE. The V end lost 4 bases, the J end lost 4 bases, and 8 bases lay between the germline ends. This CDR3 is CASSPQLYGYTF. In nucleotides, the CDR3 is TGTGCCAGCAGCCCGCAACTCTATGGCTACACCTTC.

This chain's CDR3 is CASSQDPTGTTEAFF. The CDR3 region has the DNA TGCGCCAGCAGCCAGGATCCGACAGGCACCACTGAAGCTTTCTTT. This sequence joins TRBV4-3 and TRBJ1-1; D perhaps matches TRBD1 (6 bases). The V gene's germline CDR1 is LGHNA and CDR2 YSLEER. This CDR3 spans 15 amino acids. Trimming cost V 3 bases and J 4 bases, with 15 bases left between them.

The chain is built from TRBV14 and TRBJ1-2; the D gene is possibly TRBD1 (6 bases). CDR1 SGHDN and CDR2 FVKESK come from the germline V gene. CDR3 length: 14 residues. Trimming left V 1 base short and J 8 bases short, with 14 bases between. The CDR3 DNA follows: TGTGCCAGCAGCCAAGCTTTACAGGGCGAAGGCTACACCTTC. Protein: CASSQALQGEGYTF.

The rearrangement joins TRBV28 to TRBJ1-6; D is unclear. Germline CDR1 is MDHEN and CDR2 is SYDVKM. The length of the CDR3 is 16 residues. V was pared by 5 bases and J by 5 bases, with 16 bases between. The DNA of the CDR3 is TGTGCCAGCAGTCCTCGGGAGGCCAATAATAATTCACCCCTCCACTTT. It is translated as CASSPREANNNSPLHF.

This clone was found once. V is TRBV18 and J is TRBJ1-2; the D is unclear. CDR1 and CDR2 from the germline V gene are KGHSH and LQKENI. The CDR3 loop spans 17 amino acids. V was trimmed by 2 bases and J by 0 bases, leaving 16 bases between them. The CDR3 bases are TGTGCCAGCTCACCAATTTCGCAGGCGCAAGCTAACTATGGCTACACCTTC. Protein sequence: CASSPISQAQANYGYTF. Full variable domain (remainder filled in from reference TRBV18 and TRBJ1-2): NAGVMQNPRHLVRRRGQEARLRCSPMKGHSHVYWYRQLPEEGLKFMVYLQKENIIDESGMPKERFSAEFPKEGPSILRIQQVVRGDSAAYFCASSPISQAQANYGYTFGSGTRLTVV.

V usage is TRBV19 and J usage is TRBJ2-1; a weak D match, TRBD2 (5 bases). Trimming cost V 7 bases and J 1 base, with 11 bases left between them. This CDR3 is built from 14 residues. Germline assignment: CDR1 LNHDA and CDR2 SQIVND (reference sequence). The CDR3 reads CASNLEGSYNEQFF. The CDR3 nucleotides are TGTGCCAGTAACCTAGAGGGTTCCTACAATGAGCAGTTCTTC.

This clone was seen once. The rearrangement links TRBV6-5 to TRBJ1-5, with a weak D call TRBD1 (5 bases). V was clipped by 4 bases and J by 6 bases, with 10 bases between them. Germline CDR1 reads MNHEY; CDR2 reads SVGAGI. The CDR3 is 13 residues long. DNA of the CDR3: TGTGCCAGCAGTTCAGGGCGAGGTCAGCCCCAGCATTTT. It translates to CASSSGRGQPQHF.

The chain combines TRBV3-1 (or the pseudogene TRBV3-2) with TRBJ2-3; D uncertain. V gave up 3 bases and J gave up 6 bases, with 10 bases separating them. The CDR3 extends over 13 amino acids. CDR1 and CDR2 from the germline V gene are LGHDT and YNNKEL (reference sequence). The CDR3 DNA sequence: TGTGCCAGCAGCCACTATAGTTCCGATACGCAGTATTTT. This codes for CASSHYSSDTQYF.

The chain couples TRBV4-3 to TRBJ2-5; 8 bases fit TRBD2. V was clipped by 4 bases and J by 2 bases; unmatched bases: 9. Germline V gene lookup returns CDR1 LGHNA and CDR2 YSLEER. The CDR3 totals 16 residues. CDR3 sequence: CASSLLVAGKQETQYF. CDR3 nucleotide sequence: TGCGCCAGCAGCCTTCTGGTAGCGGGGAAACAAGAGACCCAGTACTTC.

This clone has only a few counts. The chain uses TRBV7-9 and TRBJ2-7; a weak D match, TRBD1 (6 bases). The germline gives CDR1 SEHNR, CDR2 FQNEAQ (reference sequence). Trimming removed 8 bases at V and 5 bases at J, with 16 bases between. This CDR3 has 13 amino acids. CDR3 bases: TGTGCCAGCTTCCTTGCAGGGGCGGACGAGCAGTACTTC. Its protein product is CASFLAGADEQYF. The variable domain in full, completed from reference TRBV7-9 and TRBJ2-7, reads DTGVSQNPRHKITKRGQNVTFRCDPISEHNRLYWYRQTLGQGPEFLTYFQNEAQLEKSRLLSDRFSAERPKGSFSTLEIQRTEQGDSAMYLCASFLAGADEQYFGPGTRLTVT.

The V and J genes are TRBV30 and TRBJ1-1; D uncertain. This CDR3 is built from 13 residues. CDR1 GTSNPN and CDR2 SVGIG come from the germline V gene (reference sequence). V was shortened by 7 bases and J by 0 bases, with 12 bases between the two germline ends. The CDR3 loop reads CALSRFMNTEAFF. CDR3 sequence (DNA): TGTGCCTTGTCCAGGTTCATGAACACTGAAGCTTTCTTT.

This clone came up once. The chain uses TRBV7-8 and TRBJ2-7; TRBD2 matches 13 bases. The CDR3 sequence is 15 residues long. V trimming: 5 bases; J trimming: 4 bases; junction bases outside the gene matches: 5. In germline, CDR1 is SGHVS, CDR2 FQNEAQ. The CDR3 loop is CASSKRTSGSYEQYF. The CDR3 region has the DNA TGTGCCAGCAGCAAAAGGACTAGCGGGAGTTACGAGCAGTACTTC.

The CDR3 coding sequence is TGTGCCAGCAGTCCCTACCGGGACATTACGCCCCAGCATTTT. It encodes CASSPYRDITPQHF. The J gene is TRBJ1-5, the V gene TRBV27, with a tentative D call TRBD1 (6 bases). This CDR3 has 14 residues. Germline V gene sequence: CDR1 MNHEY, CDR2 SMNVEV (reference sequence). The V gene lost 5 bases and the J gene lost 9 bases, with 17 bases spanning the gap.

The count of this clone is one. This rearrangement joins TRBV4-1 to TRBJ1-2; perhaps TRBD1 as D (5 bases). The CDR3 is 15 residues long. CDR1 is MGHRA and CDR2 is YSYEKL in the germline V gene. The V gene lost 5 bases and the J gene lost 3 bases, with 16 bases spanning the gap. This CDR3 is CASSWRSGGDYGYTF. In DNA, the CDR3 is TGCGCCAGCAGCTGGAGGAGTGGGGGGGACTATGGCTACACCTTC.

The chain links TRBV30 to TRBJ1-6; maybe TRBD1 (6 bases). The V end lost 0 bases, the J end lost 7 bases, and 16 bases lay between the germline ends. The CDR3 runs 16 residues. The V gene's germline CDR1 is GTSNPN and CDR2 SVGIG (reference sequence). CDR3 in amino acids: CAWSVRSGATNSPLHF. The DNA of the CDR3 is TGTGCCTGGAGTGTCAGATCAGGGGCCACGAATTCACCCCTCCACTTT.

The V gene is TRBV7-7, the J gene TRBJ2-5; the D gene is possibly TRBD2 (5 bases). Trimming took off 0 bases at V and 5 bases at J, with 13 bases between the two ends. This CDR3 has 15 amino acids. Germline V gene data show CDR1 as SSHAT and CDR2 as FNYEAQ (reference sequence). The CDR3 coding sequence is TGTGCCAGCAGCTTAGCGCTGGTCGGCGGGGAGACCCAGTACTTC. This translates into CASSLALVGGETQYF.

This rearrangement joins TRBV19 to TRBJ2-5; possible D gene TRBD1, 7 bases. CDR3 size: 14 residues. Trimming removed 6 bases from V and 9 bases from J, with 20 bases in between. Germline lookup yields CDR1 LNHDA and CDR2 SQIVND (reference sequence). CDR3 nucleotide sequence: TGTGCCAGTAGCCGACAGGGTCGGGACTTGGCCCAGTACTTC. Its translation: CASSRQGRDLAQYF.

The rearrangement links TRBV3-1 (or the pseudogene TRBV3-2) to TRBJ1-6, with 7 bases matching TRBD1. Germline assignment: CDR1 LGHDT and CDR2 YNNKEL (reference sequence). The CDR3 is 15 amino acids. V dropped 10 bases and J dropped 5; count of bases not matched to a gene: 11. Here the CDR3 DNA reads TGTGCCATCCCGAGGGGGCACCTTCATAATTCACCCCTCCACTTT. This codes for CAIPRGHLHNSPLHF.

This rearrangement joins TRBV9 to TRBJ2-3; possible D gene TRBD2, 6 bases. CDR3 length: 13 amino acids. Trimming pared 6 bases from V and 6 bases from J, leaving 14 bases between. CDR1 and CDR2 (germline): SGDLS, YYNGEE. The CDR3 DNA is TGTGCCAGCACCCCCCGGGCGGGGGATACGCAGTATTTT. It yields the protein CASTPRAGDTQYF.

V is TRBV5-1 and J is TRBJ2-1, with 8 bases identical to TRBD2. This CDR3 spans 18 amino acids. The germline V gene has CDR1 SGHRS and CDR2 YFSETQ. J was trimmed by 4 bases and V by 3 bases; bases with no gene match: 15. CDR3 region: CASSWGGGTLRLYNEQFF. Written as DNA, the CDR3 is TGCGCCAGCAGCTGGGGCGGGGGGACCCTAAGACTTTACAATGAGCAGTTCTTC.

In this sample, this clone turned up a few times. The chain combines TRBV7-2 with TRBJ1-2, with no clear D. The CDR3 covers 15 residues. Per the germline V gene, CDR1 is SGHTA and CDR2 is FQGNSA. V lost 3 bases and J lost 3, with 14 bases in between. CDR3 sequence (DNA): TGTGCCAGCAGCTTCAGATGGGGAGCCGACTATGGCTACACCTTC. Translation gives CASSFRWGADYGYTF. Full variable domain (missing parts from reference TRBV7-2 and TRBJ1-2): GAGVSQSPSNKVTEKGKDVELRCDPISGHTALYWYRQSLGQGLEFLIYFQGNSAPDKSGLPSDRFSAERTGGSVSTLTIQRTQQEDSAVYLCASSFRWGADYGYTFGSGTRLTVV.

V gene TRBV19 combines with J gene TRBJ2-3; unclear D gene. This CDR3 spans 12 amino acids. V was pared by 6 bases and J by 0 bases, with 4 bases between. CDR1 and CDR2 (germline): LNHDA, SQIVND (reference sequence). The CDR3 DNA reads as TGTGCCAGTAGCCCTAGCACAGATACGCAGTATTTT. As protein: CASSPSTDTQYF.

This clone was seen once. The V call is TRBV3-1 (or the pseudogene TRBV3-2), the J call TRBJ2-2; possible D gene TRBD2, 6 bases. CDR1 is LGHDT, CDR2 YNNKEL, per germline (reference sequence). Between the trimmed V and J ends, which lost 4 bases and 3 bases, there was a span of 18 bases. The CDR3 covers 17 residues. The CDR3 sequence: CASSPVQAGAYTGELFF. The CDR3 DNA follows: TGTGCCAGCAGCCCTGTCCAAGCGGGTGCATACACCGGGGAGCTGTTTTTT.